This TCR beta chain was retrieved from a study of identical twins. V gave up 0 bases and J gave up 6 bases; unmatched junction bases: 23. This CDR3 comprises 20 residues. The V gene's germline CDR1 is SNHLY and CDR2 FYNNEI. A few counts support this clonotype. One entry per CDR3 protein, called by TCRdb with MiXCR from the 5' RACE reads. The data contain roughly 290,000 distinct CDR3 sequences, around 8.8% of them singletons. This sample was also put to use in a study of yellow fever vaccine responses in identical twins.

This clonotype was sampled from a woman aged 18-30 years in good health. The V gene is TRBV2, the J gene TRBJ2-7, with 7 bases that match TRBD2. Sample: memory (CD45RO+) T cells sorted from blood. In DNA form, the CDR3 reads TGTGCCAGCAGTGAAGCGCTTCTTATGGATTTCGGCGGGAGTCTTGGCGAGCAGTACTTC. This codes for CASSEALLMDFGGSLGEQYF.